This T cell receptor (beta chain) was identified in a study of blood T cell repertoires in COVID-19. About the research overall: Specimens from acute and convalescent COVID-19 originated in the United States, Italy and Spain. From T cells, B-cell-depleted T cells, or PBMCs came the material, which was cDNA or gDNA.

Study processing details: It was from reference gene primer amplification that nucleated cell counts were estimated. Clones were read by immunoSEQ multiplex PCR, and TCRdb kept only the in-frame ones, dropping some. That table furnishes V, J and clone size, whereas the DNA furnished D and trimming. The data contain over 150,000 clones, roughly 90% of them singletons. Trimming took off 2 bases at V and 0 bases at J, with 6 bases between the two ends. The V gene's germline CDR1 is SGHAT and CDR2 FQNNGV. The length of the CDR3 is 14 residues. The origin of this receptor is a woman aged 55-69 years who had recovered from COVID-19. Sequenced input: peripheral blood. This chain uses TRBV11-2 with TRBJ2-3, with D tentatively TRBD1 (5 bases). CDR3 sequence: CASSLRGSTDTQYF. In DNA, the CDR3 is TGTGCCAGCAGCTTAAGGGGTAGCACAGATACGCAGTATTTT. The full variable domain, completed using reference TRBV11-2 and TRBJ2-3, is EAGVAQSPRYKIIEKRQSVAFWCNPISGHATLYWYQQILGQGPKLLIQFQNNGVVDDSQLPKDRFSAERLKGVDSTLKIQPAKLEDSAVYLCASSLRGSTDTQYFGPGTRLTVL.